This TCR beta chain is from a study of response to subunit inactivated influenza vaccine. This clonotype has a handful of counts. Trimming cost V 1 base and J 2 bases, with 3 bases left between them. This CDR3 is built from 13 residues. TCRdb re-derived calls from the RT-PCR reads in MiXCR, one entry per CDR3 protein. The table lists some 150,000 distinct CDR3 sequences, about 12% of them singletons, with approximately 30% in the top ten. This sample also belongs to another study, concerning T cells expressing NK-cell markers. This second report adds: For TCR beta, cDNA was produced by 5'RACE template switching with UMIs. Eight donors were sequenced, of whom seven were HCMV-seropositive, while the remaining one was HCMV-seronegative. Of CD8+ T cells, roughly 1.0-7.0% belonged to dominant NKG2C+ clonotypes in five or six donors.

Sequences were derived from CD8+ T cells sorted from PBMCs, sampled 11 to 12 days after vaccination. The clonotype comes from a man aged 50-60 years who received an inactivated influenza vaccine. The rearrangement links TRBV12-3 or TRBV12-4 to TRBJ2-4; D is uncertain. The CDR3 DNA reads as TGTGCCAGCAGTTTAGGACCCAAAAACATTCAGTACTTC. Translated, it gives CASSLGPKNIQYF.